What follows describes a single T cell receptor beta chain. Its target is not known. This sample was taken from a study of response to subunit inactivated influenza vaccine. CDR3 length: 17 residues. Trimming pared 0 bases from V and 2 bases from J, leaving 13 bases between. CDR1 LGHDT and CDR2 YNNKEL come from the germline V gene (reference sequence). Study conclusions and caveats: The authors suggested that few new T cells are recruited per seasonal influenza vaccination.

TCRdb re-analysed the RT-PCR reads in MiXCR, keeping a single row per CDR3 protein. This table has fewer than 700,000 distinct CDR3 sequences, roughly 13% appearing once. The clonotype originates from a man in his fifties or sixties who received an inactivated influenza vaccine. The chain links TRBV3-1 to TRBJ2-2; D not certain. Here the sequenced sample was PBMCs from blood, taken 35 to 45 days after vaccination. The CDR3 bases are TGTGCCAGCAGCCAAGATGGCAGATCTTTAAACACCGGGGAGCTGTTTTTT. It specifies CASSQDGRSLNTGELFF.